This T cell receptor (beta chain) derives from a study of T cell responses to AZD1222 COVID-19 vaccine. The overall study: Samples with a second dose at about 4 or about 12 weeks were pooled together.

As concerns this clone: Its antigen is unidentified.

Germline V gives CDR1 SGHTA, CDR2 FQGNSA. The CDR3 runs to 12 residues. V lost 5 bases and J lost 8, with 7 bases in between. Libraries were prepared by immunoSEQ multiplex PCR; TCRdb keeps only in-frame clonotypes and omits some of them. The repertoire consists of around 180,000 clones, with 88% occurring once and the leading ten covering approximately 0.5%. Study-wide results and caveats: Reportedly, nearly half of unique spike TCRs recognized epitopes outside B.1.351/B.1.1.7 mutations.

This receptor was identified in an adult in good health. Sample: peripheral blood, taken on day 0 of AZD1222 vaccination. The chain combines TRBV7-2 with TRBJ1-6; no definite D call. This chain's CDR3 is CASSLSYSPLHF. Written as DNA, the CDR3 is TGTGCCAGCAGCCTCTCCTATTCACCCCTCCACTTT.